These 11 T cell receptor beta chains were all obtained from the same sample, sequenced in a study of beta chain features in type 1 diabetes. The sequenced template was cDNA made from the entire isolated RNA. Profiled with immunoSEQ multiplex PCR; TCRdb holds only in-frame clones, not every one. The sample contains 350,000 to 450,000 clones, about 15% of which appear only once. Sequenced sample: naive CD4+ T cells from blood. These receptors all stem from a woman aged 18-30 years in good health.

The rearrangement links TRBV6-5 to TRBJ2-3, with 8 bases fitting TRBD2. This CDR3 region has 15 residues. The V segment lost 6 bases and the J segment 4 bases; nucleotides outside the gene matches: 9. The V gene's germline CDR1 is MNHEY and CDR2 SVGAGI. CDR3 DNA sequence: TGTGCCAGCAGCCGCCCCGCGGGAGGAGCAGATACGCAGTATTTT. Translating gives CASSRPAGGADTQYF.

This clone was recorded a few times. CDR3 in DNA: TGTGCCAGCAATCGTGGGGGGACGGGGCTCGGGGAGCAGTACTTC. Its protein product is CASNRGGTGLGEQYF. The chain couples TRBV28 to TRBJ2-7; tentative D call: TRBD2 (6 bases). Trimming shortened V by 7 bases and J by 7 bases, and 23 bases separated the two germline ends. Germline V gene lookup returns CDR1 MDHEN and CDR2 SYDVKM. The length of the CDR3 is 15 residues.

In its sample, this clone was seen a few times. As DNA, the CDR3 is TGTGCCAGCAGCTTAGCTGGGACAGTTAAGGAGACCCAGTACTTC. Its translation: CASSLAGTVKETQYF. The chain joins TRBV7-2 to TRBJ2-5, with 7 bases lining up with TRBD1. The CDR3 loop spans 15 amino acids. The germline CDR1 and CDR2 sequences are SGHTA and FQGNSA. V was clipped by 0 bases and J by 5 bases; unmatched bases: 6.

The V call is TRBV2, the J call TRBJ2-3; 11 bases are shared with TRBD2. Per germline, CDR1 SNHLY and CDR2 FYNNEI. The CDR3 is made up of 19 amino acids. V gave up 5 bases and J gave up 8 bases; unmatched junction bases: 21. The CDR3 region is CASSRRQAASGGSSGTQYF. Here the CDR3 DNA reads TGTGCCAGCAGTCGTCGACAGGCGGCTAGCGGGGGGTCCTCCGGTACGCAGTATTTT.

The chain employs TRBV5-4 and TRBJ1-2, with 9 bases lining up with TRBD1. Trimming at V came to 4 bases and at J to 3 bases, leaving 10 bases not matched to a gene. The CDR3 is 16 residues long. Germline loops: CDR1 SGHNT, CDR2 YYREEE (reference sequence). The CDR3 spells CASSPSPQGADYGYTF. The CDR3 nucleotides are TGTGCCAGCAGCCCGAGCCCACAGGGGGCGGACTATGGCTACACCTTC.

This clone was seen only a few times. Other DNA sequences within the sample encode an identical CDR3. The chain employs TRBV28 and TRBJ2-5; D is ambiguous. V lost 3 bases and J 5 bases, leaving 4 bases between the germline ends. Germline V lookup: CDR1 MDHEN, CDR2 SYDVKM. This CDR3 has 11 amino acids. CDR3 in DNA: TGTGCCAGCAGTTTGCGGGAGACCCAGTACTTC. It specifies CASSLRETQYF.

This clone was detected a few times. The chain joins TRBV18 to TRBJ2-7, with D possibly being TRBD1 (5 bases). Germline lookup yields CDR1 KGHSH and CDR2 LQKENI. Trimming shortened V by 2 bases and J by 4 bases, and 12 bases separated the two germline ends. This CDR3 region has 14 residues. The CDR3 DNA is TGTGCCAGCTCACCATCCCAGGGTGTTTACGAGCAGTACTTC. Translated, it gives CASSPSQGVYEQYF.

The J gene is TRBJ2-1, the V gene TRBV18, with a weak D call TRBD2 (6 bases). Trimming shortened V by 5 bases and J by 8 bases, and 19 bases separated the two germline ends. From germline, CDR1 is KGHSH and CDR2 LQKENI. The CDR3 sequence is 15 residues long. CDR3 residues: CASSNGPGGSDEQFF. The CDR3 bases are TGTGCCAGCTCAAACGGACCCGGGGGTTCCGATGAGCAGTTCTTC. The full variable domain, in which reference TRBV18 and TRBJ2-1 provide the parts outside the CDR3, is NAGVMQNPRHLVRRRGQEARLRCSPMKGHSHVYWYRQLPEEGLKFMVYLQKENIIDESGMPKERFSAEFPKEGPSILRIQQVVRGDSAAYFCASSNGPGGSDEQFFGPGTRLTVL.

This clone was found a few times. The rearrangement links TRBV7-2 to TRBJ2-3; 11 bases agree with TRBD2. The CDR3 is made up of 17 amino acids. V was pared by 2 bases and J by 2 bases, with 6 bases of the junction left unmatched. Germline CDR1 is SGHTA and CDR2 is FQGNSA. In DNA, the CDR3 is TGTGCCAGCAGCTTATCCCAACTAGCGGGAGTCACAGATACGCAGTATTTT. Its protein is CASSLSQLAGVTDTQYF.

This clone was picked up a small number of times. This chain uses TRBV5-4 with TRBJ1-2; possibly TRBD1 for D (5 bases). The CDR3 contains 13 residues. Between the trimmed V and J ends, which lost 4 bases and 8 bases, there was a span of 15 bases. The V gene's germline CDR1 is SGHNT and CDR2 YYREEE (reference sequence). The CDR3, as DNA: TGTGCCAGCAGCACCAGCAGGGCGCGGGGCTACACCTTC. Translation: CASSTSRARGYTF. Combining the CDR3 with reference TRBV5-4 and TRBJ1-2 gives the whole variable domain ETGVTQSPTHLIKTRGQQVTLRCSSQSGHNTVSWYQQALGQGPQFIFQYYREEENGRGNFPPRFSGLQFPNYSSELNVNALELDDSALYLCASSTSRARGYTFGSGTRLTVV.

A few counts support this clone. This sample also contains other DNA sequences that code for the same CDR3. Here the CDR3 DNA reads TGTGCCAGCAGCTTAGAAGGACTAGCCCTACAAGAGACCCAGTACTTC. This sequence encodes CASSLEGLALQETQYF. The V and J genes are TRBV7-2 and TRBJ2-5, with 8 bases matching TRBD2. The CDR3 loop spans 16 amino acids. The germline V gene has CDR1 SGHTA and CDR2 FQGNSA. V shed 1 base, J shed 2 bases, and the junction held 6 bases outside the gene matches. Full variable domain (missing parts from reference TRBV7-2 and TRBJ2-5): GAGVSQSPSNKVTEKGKDVELRCDPISGHTALYWYRQSLGQGLEFLIYFQGNSAPDKSGLPSDRFSAERTGGSVSTLTIQRTQQEDSAVYLCASSLEGLALQETQYFGPGTRLLVL.